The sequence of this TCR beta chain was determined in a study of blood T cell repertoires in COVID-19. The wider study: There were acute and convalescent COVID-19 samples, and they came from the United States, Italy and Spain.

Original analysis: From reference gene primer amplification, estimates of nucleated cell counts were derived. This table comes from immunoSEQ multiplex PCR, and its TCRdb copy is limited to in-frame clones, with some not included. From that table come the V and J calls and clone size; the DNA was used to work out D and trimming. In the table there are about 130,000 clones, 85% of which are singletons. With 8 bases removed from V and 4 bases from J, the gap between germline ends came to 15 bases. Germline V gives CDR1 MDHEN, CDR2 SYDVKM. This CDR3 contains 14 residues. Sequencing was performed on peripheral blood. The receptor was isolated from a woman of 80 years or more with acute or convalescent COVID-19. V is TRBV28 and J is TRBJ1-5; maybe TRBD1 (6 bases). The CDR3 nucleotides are TGTGCCAGCCAGACAGGACCTGGGAATCAGCCCCAGCATTTT. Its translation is CASQTGPGNQPQHF.